The sample holds one count of the clone carrying this TCR beta chain. Per the authors' pipeline: From reference gene primer amplification, estimates of nucleated cell counts were derived. TCRdb's table, derived via immunoSEQ multiplex PCR, lists solely in-frame clones and lacks some. V and J calls and clone size are as listed in that table; D and trimming were resolved from the DNA. Among over 250,000 clones listed, 83% were seen once. This specimen belongs to a study of blood T cell repertoires in COVID-19. At the level of the study: COVID-19 samples collected from the United States, Italy and Spain covered acute and convalescent phases. T cells, B-cell-depleted T cells, or PBMCs provided the cDNA or gDNA that served as material.

Trimming at V came to 6 bases and at J to 4 bases, leaving 11 bases not matched to a gene. Germline V gene sequence: CDR1 SNHLY, CDR2 FYNNEI. The CDR3 runs 16 residues. This sequence was found in a woman between 45 and 60 years old who had recovered from COVID-19. The rearrangement uses TRBV2 and TRBJ2-5; 10 positions match TRBD1. Material for sequencing was peripheral blood. CDR3 protein: CASSRLGTGVGETQYF. The CDR3 nucleotides are TGTGCCAGCAGCCGCCTTGGGACAGGGGTGGGAGAGACCCAGTACTTC.